Below are 24 T cell receptor beta chains sequenced from a single sample in a study of blood T cells in healthy people across ages. Primed by a sample-barcoded 5' primer and a J-beta primer mix, a second PCR proceeded for 7 to 11 cycles. TCRdb reprocessed the 5' RACE reads via MiXCR and lists one record per CDR3 protein. The profile shows approximately 1,700,000 distinct CDR3 sequences, about 39% of them singletons. The sample was blood. The receptors derive from a human donor in good health.

This clonotype was seen a few times. This chain joins TRBV29-1 and TRBJ2-7; D is uncertain. The V gene lost 6 bases and the J gene lost 1 base, with 13 bases spanning the gap. The V gene's germline CDR1 is SQVTM and CDR2 ANQGSEA. This CDR3 region has 13 residues. In DNA form, the CDR3 reads TGCAGCGTAATCGCAGACCCTTCCTACGAGCAGTACTTC. This sequence encodes CSVIADPSYEQYF.

With regard to this clonotype: The junction differs from germline at one of its ends, possibly a read error. This chain joins TRBV27 and TRBJ2-3; TRBD2 matches at 9 bases. CDR1 is MNHEY and CDR2 is SMNVEV in the germline V gene (reference sequence). The CDR3 loop spans 14 amino acids. Here the CDR3 reads CTSRIAGAPDTQYF. The CDR3 bases are TGTACCAGCAGGATAGCGGGGGCCCCAGATACGCAGTATTTT.

This clonotype has just a few counts. The V gene is TRBV12-3 or TRBV12-4, the J gene TRBJ2-7; D is unresolved. V lost 7 bases and J lost 0, with 25 bases in between. CDR3 length: 18 amino acids. The CDR3 here is CASILFGRSATLSYEQYF. The CDR3 nucleotides read TGTGCCAGCATCCTCTTTGGGCGTTCAGCGACTCTCTCCTACGAGCAGTACTTC.

The chain recombines TRBV7-6 with TRBJ2-7, with 7 nucleotides matching TRBD2. Germline trimming cut 0 bases from V and 1 base from J; bases unmatched to any gene: 12. The CDR3 loop spans 18 amino acids. Germline CDR1 and CDR2: SGHVS and FNYEAQ. CDR3 in DNA: TGTGCCAGCAGCTTAGCGGGAGGGTCTTCGACCCTTTCCTACGAGCAGTACTTC. Its protein product is CASSLAGGSSTLSYEQYF.

This clonotype was detected only a few times. V usage is TRBV5-1 and J usage is TRBJ2-1; D assignment may be TRBD1 or TRBD2 (5 bases each). Trimming took 2 bases from V and 8 from J, leaving 11 bases between them. This CDR3 is 13 amino acids long. The germline V gene encodes CDR1 SGHRS and CDR2 YFSETQ. The CDR3 region has the DNA TGCGCCAGCAGCTTTCCGGGGCGGGATGAGCAGTTCTTC. It specifies CASSFPGRDEQFF.

The chain has TRBV7-2 and TRBJ2-1, with 11 nucleotides matching TRBD2. The germline CDR1 and CDR2 sequences are SGHTA and FQGNSA. The V segment lost 2 bases and the J segment 7 bases; nucleotides outside the gene matches: 13. There are 18 residues in the CDR3. CDR3 sequence: CASSLYGSGGAIANEQFF. DNA for the CDR3: TGTGCCAGCAGCTTATACGGTAGCGGGGGGGCTATTGCGAATGAGCAGTTCTTC.

The chain links TRBV4-1 to TRBJ2-1, with TRBD2 identical over 11 bases. Germline CDR1 is MGHRA and CDR2 is YSYEKL. V lost 4 bases, J lost 5 bases, and 7 bases stayed unmatched. The CDR3 consists of 16 residues. CDR3 sequence reads: CASSRSTSGGDNEQFF. CDR3 DNA sequence: TGCGCCAGCAGCCGAAGTACTAGCGGGGGTGACAATGAGCAGTTCTTC.

This clonotype appeared many times. This chain connects TRBV5-4 to TRBJ1-2, with D tentatively TRBD1 (5 bases). The CDR3 consists of 13 residues. From germline, CDR1 is SGHNT and CDR2 YYREEE (reference sequence). V dropped 4 bases and J dropped 4 bases, with 11 bases sitting between them. The CDR3 coding sequence is TGTGCCAGCAGCCCGGGGGACGGCTATGGCTACACCTTC. Its translation: CASSPGDGYGYTF.

The chain employs TRBV7-2 and TRBJ2-5, with D unclear. This CDR3 has 15 residues. The V end was cut by 1 base, the J end by 2 bases, with 11 bases between. Germline V CDR1 and CDR2: SGHTA, FQGNSA. The CDR3, as DNA: TGTGCCAGCAGCTTAGGACAAGTTTCACAAGAGACCCAGTACTTC. Protein sequence: CASSLGQVSQETQYF.

This clonotype has more than one count but fewer than ten. The rearrangement uses TRBV4-3 and TRBJ2-1, with 7 positions matching TRBD2. With 0 bases clipped from V and 7 bases from J, the junction kept 3 bases outside the gene matches. This CDR3 is 14 amino acids long. Germline CDR1 and CDR2: LGHNA and YSLEER. The chain's CDR3 is CASSQDLGRNEQFF. In DNA form, the CDR3 reads TGCGCCAGCAGCCAAGATCTCGGGAGGAATGAGCAGTTCTTC.

This sequence joins TRBV5-5 and TRBJ2-7; D may match TRBD1 or TRBD2 (5 bases each). V gave up 2 bases and J gave up 0 bases, with 15 bases separating them. The CDR3 covers 16 residues. Germline loops: CDR1 SGHKS, CDR2 YYEKEE (reference sequence). The CDR3: CASSLGPRGASYEQYF. For the CDR3, the DNA is TGTGCCAGCAGCTTAGGGCCAAGGGGAGCCTCCTACGAGCAGTACTTC.

Only a few counts were recorded for this clonotype. The chain employs TRBV6-2 or TRBV6-3 and TRBJ1-2; tentative D call: TRBD1 (6 bases). Trimming shortened V by 5 bases and J by 5 bases, and 18 bases separated the two germline ends. This CDR3 has 15 amino acids. Germline lookup yields CDR1 MNHEY and CDR2 SVGEGT. CDR3 sequence reads: CASSDRRDGQYGYTF. CDR3 bases: TGTGCCAGCAGTGACAGAAGGGACGGACAGTATGGCTACACCTTC.

In this sample, this clonotype turned up many times. V usage is TRBV12-3 or TRBV12-4 and J usage is TRBJ2-7, with D possibly being TRBD2 (5 bases). The V and J ends lost 2 bases and 7 bases respectively, with 6 bases between them. The CDR3 runs 11 residues. CDR3 in amino acids: CASSLWTEQYF. Written as DNA, the CDR3 is TGTGCCAGCAGTTTATGGACTGAGCAGTACTTC.

The rearrangement links TRBV11-3 to TRBJ1-1; D ambiguous. The CDR3 runs to 14 residues. V was pared by 5 bases and J by 3 bases, with 13 bases between. From germline, CDR1 is SGHNT and CDR2 YENEEA. The DNA for the CDR3 is TGTGCCAGCAGCCCACGATCATGGGACACTGAAGCTTTCTTT. Its translation: CASSPRSWDTEAFF.

The chain links TRBV9 to TRBJ2-5; 9 bases align to TRBD1. The DNA end is more similar to TRBJ2-7, so the J call may be wrong. The CDR3 runs to 15 residues. Germline V gene lookup returns CDR1 SGDLS and CDR2 YYNGEE. The CDR3 DNA reads TGTGCCAGCAGCCCGAGGACAGGGGATTACTACGAGCAGTACTTC. As protein: CASSPRTGDYYEQYF.

The rearrangement joins TRBV4-3 to TRBJ1-2; TRBD1 is a possible D gene (5 bases). Germline-derived CDR1 and CDR2 are LGHNA and YSLEER. The CDR3 extends over 15 amino acids. The germline V and J ends were trimmed by 5 bases and 4 bases, with 17 bases remaining between them. The CDR3: CASSSGVVESYGYTF. Here the CDR3 DNA reads TGCGCCAGCAGCTCGGGGGTAGTCGAGAGCTATGGCTACACCTTC.

On this clonotype: One junction end disagrees with the germline gene, perhaps due to a read error. The chain has TRBV12-3 or TRBV12-4 and TRBJ2-5; possibly TRBD2 for D (6 bases). The CDR3 is 14 residues long. Written as DNA, the CDR3 is TGCGCCAGCACTATTACAGGAGGGCAAGAGACCCAGTACTTC. It translates to CASTITGGQETQYF.

This clonotype turned up a few times. V gene TRBV6-1 combines with J gene TRBJ2-7, with 8 bases fitting TRBD1. V shed 6 bases, J shed 2 bases, and the junction held 9 bases outside the gene matches. Germline V gene data show CDR1 as MNHNS and CDR2 as SASEGT. CDR3 length: 15 amino acids. The CDR3 loop is CASRAYLQGAYEQYF. The CDR3 bases are TGTGCCAGCAGGGCCTATTTACAGGGGGCCTACGAGCAGTACTTC.

V and J are TRBV12-3 or TRBV12-4 and TRBJ1-2, with D possibly TRBD1 on 5 matching bases. V dropped 9 bases and J dropped 8 bases, with 10 bases sitting between them. The CDR3 is 10 amino acids. The CDR3 protein is CASQGAGYTF. The CDR3 DNA reads TGTGCCAGTCAAGGGGCGGGCTACACCTTC.

Regarding this clonotype: A far larger clone lies a single base away; this is likely a read error. The J gene is TRBJ2-1, the V gene TRBV6-5; D is uncertain. The CDR3 is 11 residues long. Germline lookup yields CDR1 MNHEY and CDR2 SVGAGI. The CDR3 region is CVSSFLNEQFF. The CDR3 DNA sequence: TGTGTCAGCAGTTTCCTAAATGAGCAGTTCTTC.

The chain couples TRBV29-1 to TRBJ2-3, with D hard to call. Germline lookup yields CDR1 SQVTM and CDR2 ANQGSEA. This CDR3 spans 13 amino acids. V shed 3 bases and J shed 2 bases, with 9 bases lying between them. CDR3: CSVEESPTDTQYF. CDR3 nucleotide sequence: TGCAGCGTTGAGGAGAGTCCCACAGATACGCAGTATTTT.

V gene TRBV7-8 combines with J gene TRBJ1-1; 8 bases line up with TRBD1. V lost 6 bases to trimming and J lost 0 bases; unmatched junction nucleotides: 15. Germline V gene data show CDR1 as SGHVS and CDR2 as FQNEAQ. The CDR3 totals 18 residues. CDR3 protein: CASSLTPGGPYLNTEAFF. CDR3 sequence (DNA): TGTGCCAGCAGTCTTACGCCAGGGGGCCCTTACTTGAACACTGAAGCTTTCTTT.

This clonotype turned up a few times. The V gene is TRBV28, the J gene TRBJ2-3; 9 nucleotides align to TRBD1. CDR1 and CDR2 (germline): MDHEN, SYDVKM. V trimming: 6 bases; J trimming: 5 bases; junction bases outside the gene matches: 9. This CDR3 comprises 15 residues. As DNA, the CDR3 is TGTGCCAGCAGGATACAGGGGGCGCTGGTAGATACGCAGTATTTT. It yields the protein CASRIQGALVDTQYF.

This clonotype was observed many times. V usage is TRBV7-8 and J usage is TRBJ2-5, with TRBD1 as a possible D gene (6 bases). The CDR3 has 14 amino acids. The ends were cut back, 2 bases at V and 1 base at J, with 8 bases in the middle. Germline-derived CDR1 and CDR2 are SGHVS and FQNEAQ. In DNA, the CDR3 is TGTGCCAGCAGCTTAAGGGGGACCCAAGAGACCCAGTACTTC. Protein: CASSLRGTQETQYF.